This TCR beta chain derives from a study of blood T cell repertoires in COVID-19. Whole-study context: Sample material is recorded as cDNA or gDNA derived from T cells, B-cell-depleted T cells, or PBMCs.

Measured with immunoSEQ multiplex PCR; TCRdb has only the in-frame clones, and not every one. The sample holds about 290,000 clones, around four fifths seen once. The receptor comes from a woman aged 45-60 years with active or convalescent COVID-19. Source material: peripheral blood.

The CDR3 spells CASSSWAVTDTQYF. The CDR3 DNA is TGCGCCAGCAGCTCCTGGGCAGTCACAGATACGCAGTATTTT. The V gene is TRBV5-1, the J gene TRBJ2-3; D gene uncertain. Per germline, CDR1 SGHRS and CDR2 YFSETQ. V dropped 3 bases and J dropped 2 bases, with 10 bases sitting between them. CDR3 length: 14 amino acids.